This T cell receptor (beta chain) emerged from a study of T cell changes during pregnancy in multiple sclerosis. V lost 4 bases and J lost 1, with 10 bases in between. Germline V gene sequence: CDR1 SNHLY, CDR2 FYNNEI. The CDR3 length is 14 residues. Sequencing was performed with immunoSEQ multiplex PCR; in TCRdb, only in-frame clones are kept and a portion is missing. The sample has 100,000 to 150,000 clones; approximately 93% are singletons. The starting material was peripheral blood, obtained before pregnancy. The TCR originated in a female donor with multiple sclerosis, enrolled in a pregnancy study. V and J are TRBV2 and TRBJ2-5; a weak D match, TRBD1 (5 bases). The CDR3 sequence: CASSARTLQETQYF. CDR3 nucleotides: TGTGCCAGCAGTGCCCGGACACTCCAAGAGACCCAGTACTTC. Full variable domain (rest looked up from reference TRBV2 and TRBJ2-5): EPEVTQTPSHQVTQMGQEVILRCVPISNHLYFYWYRQILGQKVEFLVSFYNNEISEKSEIFDDQFSVERPDGSNFTLKIRSTKLEDSAMYFCASSARTLQETQYFGPGTRLLVL.